This entry lists 25 T cell receptor beta chains sequenced from one sample in a study of T cells expressing NK-cell markers. Using the 5' RACE reads, TCRdb records one entry per CDR3 protein without DNA. This sample carries under 200,000 distinct CDR3 sequences, with about a fifth going to the ten biggest clones. The specimen was blood T cells: a sorted CD56 or NKG2C T cell subset, CD4+ or CD8+ T cells, or bulk PBMC T cells (not recorded which). Source of these receptors: a woman between 18 and 70 years old in good health.

CDR3 sequence: CSVNLQGRSDTQYF. The chain links TRBV29-1 to TRBJ2-3; TCRdb outputs TRBD1, but without DNA this stays unchecked. The CDR3 covers 14 residues. CDR1 and CDR2 from the germline V gene are SQVTM and ANQGSEA.

The CDR3 loop is CSARGPAEEQFF. The chain joins TRBV20-1 to TRBJ2-1. Germline loops: CDR1 DFQATT, CDR2 SNEGSKA (reference sequence). The CDR3 extends over 12 amino acids.

The V call is TRBV5-5, the J call TRBJ2-3; lacking DNA, the TRBD1 call made by TCRdb goes unchecked. Germline V gives CDR1 SGHKS, CDR2 YYEKEE (reference sequence). The CDR3 extends over 14 amino acids. CDR3 sequence reads: CASSLSRVGDTQYF.

The chain is built from TRBV9 and TRBJ2-5; TCRdb outputs TRBD2, but without DNA this stays unchecked. Germline-derived CDR1 and CDR2 are SGDLS and YYNGEE. The CDR3 totals 15 residues. The CDR3 is CASSVGTSGIETQYF.

CDR3 region: CSANGGNSYNEQFF. The chain couples TRBV20-1 to TRBJ2-1. There are 14 residues in the CDR3. Germline V gene lookup returns CDR1 DFQATT and CDR2 SNEGSKA (reference sequence).

The CDR3 region is CASSDSGRIYEQYF. V gene TRBV28 combines with J gene TRBJ2-7; TCRdb reports TRBD2, a call that lacks DNA to check it against. The germline V gene encodes CDR1 MDHEN and CDR2 SYDVKM. This CDR3 region has 14 residues.

The chain employs TRBV20-1 and TRBJ1-5; without DNA, the TCRdb call of TRBD1 cannot be checked. The CDR3 has 14 residues. Germline-derived CDR1 and CDR2 are DFQATT and SNEGSKA (reference sequence). This CDR3 reads CSASGDRGNQPQHF.

V and J are TRBV21-1 and TRBJ1-1. TRBV21-1 is a pseudogene locus. The length of the CDR3 is 15 residues. CDR3: CAIQKAAGEDTEAFF.

The rearrangement uses TRBV27 and TRBJ2-5; TCRdb calls TRBD2, which cannot be checked without DNA. This CDR3 is 13 amino acids long. Germline loops: CDR1 MNHEY, CDR2 SMNVEV (reference sequence). This CDR3 is CASSFAGRETQYF.

This chain joins TRBV7-2 and TRBJ2-4. CDR3 length equals 11 residues. The germline V gene has CDR1 SGHTA and CDR2 FQGNSA. The CDR3 loop is CASSARDIQYF.

V usage is TRBV3-1 and J usage is TRBJ2-7; TCRdb reports TRBD2, a call that lacks DNA to check it against. CDR3 size: 14 residues. Germline V gives CDR1 LGHDT, CDR2 YNNKEL (reference sequence). The CDR3 loop is CASSQALEGFEQYF.

J is TRBJ1-1 and V is TRBV4-2; TCRdb's D call of TRBD1 is untestable without DNA. Germline V gene sequence: CDR1 LGHNA, CDR2 YNFKEQ. The CDR3 spans 13 residues. Here the CDR3 reads CASSPDSPEEAFF.

The chain's CDR3 is CASPPSGATTYEQYF. The chain links TRBV9 to TRBJ2-7; as DNA is missing, the TRBD1 call by TCRdb cannot be tested. Looked up from germline, CDR1 is SGDLS and CDR2 is YYNGEE. CDR3 length: 15 residues.

V and J are TRBV7-7 and TRBJ2-1; TCRdb gives TRBD2 as the D gene, but with no DNA this cannot be confirmed. Germline-derived CDR1 and CDR2 are SSHAT and FNYEAQ (reference sequence). The CDR3 is 15 residues long. The CDR3 protein is CASSFLAGPDNEQFF.

V is TRBV4-1 and J is TRBJ2-3; the TRBD1 assignment by TCRdb is unverifiable without DNA. The CDR3 loop spans 15 amino acids. Germline V lookup: CDR1 MGHRA, CDR2 YSYEKL. The CDR3 here is CASSQVGTITDTQYF.

The V and J genes are TRBV24-1 and TRBJ1-4; no DNA is available, so the TRBD1 call from TCRdb remains unchecked. The CDR3 is 12 amino acids. Germline lookup yields CDR1 KGHDR and CDR2 SFDVKD. CDR3 in amino acids: CATSDRERELFF.

Judged by frequency, this clonotype is medium-sized (0.01 to 0.1%). V gene TRBV7-2 combines with J gene TRBJ1-5. The CDR3 consists of 14 residues. The germline V gene encodes CDR1 SGHTA and CDR2 FQGNSA. The CDR3 protein is CASSLAGIYQPQHF.

The rearrangement joins TRBV2 to TRBJ2-5; without DNA, the TCRdb call of TRBD2 cannot be checked. This CDR3 spans 14 amino acids. Germline V CDR1 and CDR2: SNHLY, FYNNEI. Here the CDR3 reads CASRDGGAGETQYF. Complete variable domain (other parts from reference TRBV2 and TRBJ2-5): EPEVTQTPSHQVTQMGQEVILRCVPISNHLYFYWYRQILGQKVEFLVSFYNNEISEKSEIFDDQFSVERPDGSNFTLKIRSTKLEDSAMYFCASRDGGAGETQYFGPGTRLLVL.

This chain links TRBV20-1 with TRBJ1-5; no DNA is available, so the TRBD1 call from TCRdb remains unchecked. Germline CDR1 and CDR2: DFQATT and SNEGSKA (reference sequence). There are 15 residues in the CDR3. CDR3 protein: CSAGNRDGGNQPQHF.

This chain connects TRBV12-3 or TRBV12-4 to TRBJ1-2. This CDR3 region has 12 residues. CDR3 residues: CASSLMGIDYTF.

The rearrangement links TRBV7-9 to TRBJ2-1. Germline V gives CDR1 SEHNR, CDR2 FQNEAQ (reference sequence). This CDR3 is 12 amino acids long. CDR3 sequence reads: CASRSLGNEQFF.

V and J are TRBV7-2 and TRBJ1-1; with no DNA, the TCRdb D assignment of TRBD1 cannot be verified. In germline, CDR1 is SGHTA, CDR2 FQGNSA. This CDR3 contains 15 residues. The CDR3 spells CASSPTGVGNTEAFF.

This rearrangement joins TRBV20-1 to TRBJ1-1; no DNA is available, so the TRBD1 call from TCRdb remains unchecked. Germline CDR1 and CDR2: DFQATT and SNEGSKA (reference sequence). The length of the CDR3 is 17 residues. The CDR3 sequence: CSALSDRDSLWNTEAFF.

The chain combines TRBV7-2 with TRBJ1-1. Germline-derived CDR1 and CDR2 are SGHTA and FQGNSA. This CDR3 comprises 12 residues. This CDR3 is CASSPSIGVGFF.

The V gene is TRBV20-1, the J gene TRBJ2-7; the TCRdb D gene call, TRBD2, has no DNA to confirm it. Looked up from germline, CDR1 is DFQATT and CDR2 is SNEGSKA (reference sequence). CDR3 length equals 14 residues. The CDR3 is CSAGLAGTSYEQYF.